This T cell receptor beta chain was identified during a study of response to subunit inactivated influenza vaccine. TCRdb processed the RT-PCR reads anew with MiXCR; each CDR3 protein has one entry. Here the sample spans hundreds of thousands of distinct CDR3 sequences, around a sixth being singletons. This clonotype was seen at least ten times. V was clipped by 6 bases and J by 4 bases, with 6 bases between them. The CDR3 is 12 residues long. This chain links TRBV12-3 or TRBV12-4 with TRBJ2-2; unclear D gene. Sequenced material: PBMCs from blood, taken 5 to 6 days after vaccination. This TCR came from a man aged 45 to 65 who received an inactivated influenza vaccine. The CDR3 region has the DNA TGTGCCAGCAGCCCCAGCACCGGGGAGCTGTTTTTT. The encoded protein is CASSPSTGELFF.